These T cell receptor beta chains were read from a single sample in a study of cytomegalovirus exposure and HLA in healthy donors. Repertoires were generated with immunoSEQ multiplex PCR, while TCRdb's copy carries only in-frame clones and drops some. The data show 90,000 to 120,000 clones, about 9.5% seen once. The sample was PBMCs. The source of these receptors is a man between 35 and 55 years old in good health and CMV-seropositive. CDR3s include the opening cysteine and the closing phenylalanine or tryptophan. D genes are given only for firm matches. Rows give clone size only sometimes, using once, few, many, or a class for an expanded clone.

clone size	D gene	J gene	V gene	CDR3 length	CDR3 protein	CDR3 DNA
few	-	TRBJ1-1	TRBV19	13	CASSIDREGTAFF	TGTGCCAGTAGTATAGATCGAGAGGGAACAGCTTTCTTT
many	-	TRBJ1-3	TRBV6-1	14	CASSLQGTGNTIYF	TGTGCCAGCAGTTTACAGGGTACAGGAAACACCATATATTTT
few	TRBD2	TRBJ2-1	TRBV7-9	14	CASSMGLADNEQFF	TGTGCCAGCAGCATGGGACTAGCCGACAATGAGCAGTTCTTC
once	-	TRBJ1-2	TRBV19	13	CASRDGYGQFYTF	TGTGCCAGTAGAGATGGGTATGGGCAGTTCTACACCTTC
few	-	TRBJ2-7	TRBV11-3	17	CASSPSPLAHLVIEQYF	TGTGCCAGCAGCCCATCTCCTCTAGCACACCTTGTAATCGAGCAGTACTTC
few	TRBD2	TRBJ2-3	TRBV7-6	19	CASSSPGLAGGPRTDTQYF	TGTGCCAGCAGCTCACCGGGACTAGCGGGAGGGCCTCGCACAGATACGCAGTATTTT
few	-	TRBJ2-1	TRBV9	14	CASSDARSQGEQFF	TGTGCCAGCAGCGACGCTAGAAGTCAGGGTGAGCAGTTCTTC
-	-	TRBJ1-2	TRBV29-1	13	CSVLSHADYGYTF	TGCAGCGTGTTGTCCCACGCGGACTATGGCTACACCTTC
-	TRBD1	TRBJ1-2	TRBV25-1	13	CASSWTGSSGYTF	TGTGCCAGCAGTTGGACAGGGAGCTCTGGCTACACCTTC
few	-	TRBJ1-5	TRBV6-1	11	CASRGLWPQHF	TGTGCCAGCAGGGGGCTTTGGCCCCAGCATTTT
-	-	TRBJ2-1	TRBV28	15	CASPGAGGTGNEQFF	TGTGCCAGCCCCGGGGCAGGGGGGACGGGCAATGAGCAGTTCTTC
-	-	TRBJ2-3	TRBV6-4	14	CASSRGLYTDTQYF	TGTGCCAGCAGCCGGGGACTTTACACAGATACGCAGTATTTT
few	TRBD2	TRBJ2-7	TRBV7-2	13	CASSLVTAGEQYF	TGTGCCAGCAGCTTAGTAACAGCGGGAGAGCAGTACTTC
-	TRBD2	TRBJ2-5	TRBV5-4	16	CASSQLAGGGIETQYF	TGTGCCAGCAGCCAACTAGCGGGAGGGGGTATTGAGACCCAGTACTTC
-	-	TRBJ2-1	TRBV11-2	10	CASSGTEQFF	TGTGCCAGCTCAGGAACTGAGCAGTTCTTC
-	TRBD2	TRBJ2-2	TRBV11-2	15	CASSFSGTNYGELFF	TGTGCCAGCAGCTTTAGCGGGACGAATTACGGGGAGCTGTTTTTT
few	-	TRBJ1-2	TRBV14	13	CASSMGTYYGYTF	TGTGCCAGCAGCATGGGGACATACTATGGCTACACCTTC
-	TRBD1	TRBJ1-2	TRBV19	15	CASSYGDRVSVGYTF	TGTGCCAGTAGCTATGGGGACAGGGTTTCGGTTGGCTACACCTTC
-	-	TRBJ2-2	TRBV27	16	CASSLWAGGGTGELFF	TGTGCCAGCAGTTTATGGGCAGGGGGAGGAACCGGGGAGCTGTTTTTT
few	TRBD2	TRBJ2-7	TRBV7-9	15	CASSSASGRIYGQYF	TGTGCCAGCAGCTCCGCTAGCGGGAGGATCTACGGGCAGTACTTC
few	-	TRBJ2-5	TRBV5-1	14	CASSLVPGQETQYF	TGCGCCAGCAGCTTGGTTCCAGGCCAAGAGACCCAGTACTTC
-	-	TRBJ1-3	TRBV5-4	15	CASSSAGTTGNTIYF	TGTGCCAGCAGTTCCGCAGGCACAACTGGAAACACCATATATTTT